The source of this T cell receptor (beta chain) is a study of blood T cell repertoires in COVID-19. The wider study: Donors in the United States, Italy and Spain gave samples during acute or convalescent COVID-19. PBMCs, B-cell-depleted T cells, or T cells provided the cDNA or gDNA that made up the material.

The length of the CDR3 is 15 residues. The authors' processing: Estimation of nucleated cell counts relied on the amplification of reference gene primers. Produced via immunoSEQ multiplex PCR; TCRdb's table is partial and in-frame only. The V and J calls and clone size are taken from that table; D and trimming were inferred from the DNA. The sample records approximately 96,000 clones, about 84% being singletons. This sequence was found in a woman aged 80 or over with acute or convalescent COVID-19. The V call is TRBV21-1, the J call TRBJ2-7; TRBD1, the table's D call, was not compared with the DNA. TRBV21-1 constitutes a pseudogene. The sample was peripheral blood. CDR3 sequence reads: CASSKGGGFSYEQYF. The DNA of the CDR3 is TGTGCCAGCAGCAAAGGAGGGGGATTTTCCTACGAGCAGTACTTC.